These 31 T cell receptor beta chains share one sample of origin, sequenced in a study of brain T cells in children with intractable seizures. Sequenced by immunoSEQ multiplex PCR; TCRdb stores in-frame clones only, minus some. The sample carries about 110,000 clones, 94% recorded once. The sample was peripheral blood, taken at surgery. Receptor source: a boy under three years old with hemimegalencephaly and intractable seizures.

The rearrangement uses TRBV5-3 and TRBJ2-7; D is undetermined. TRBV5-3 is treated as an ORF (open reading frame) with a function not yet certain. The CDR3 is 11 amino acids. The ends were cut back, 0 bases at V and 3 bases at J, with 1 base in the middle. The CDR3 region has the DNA TGTGCCAGAAGCTTGGGCTACGAGCAGTACTTC. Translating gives CARSLGYEQYF.

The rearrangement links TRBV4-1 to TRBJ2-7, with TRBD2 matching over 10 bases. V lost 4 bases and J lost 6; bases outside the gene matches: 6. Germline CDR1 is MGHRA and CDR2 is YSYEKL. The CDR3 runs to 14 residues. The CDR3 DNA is TGCGCCAGCAGCCTCCAGCGGGAGGGCTCCGAGCAGTACTTC. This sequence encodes CASSLQREGSEQYF.

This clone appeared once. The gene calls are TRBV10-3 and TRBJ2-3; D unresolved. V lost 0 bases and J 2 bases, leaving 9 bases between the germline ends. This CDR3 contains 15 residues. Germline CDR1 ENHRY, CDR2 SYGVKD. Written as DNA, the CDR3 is TGTGCCATCAGTGAGTCGGGCAGCATCACAGATACGCAGTATTTT. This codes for CAISESGSITDTQYF.

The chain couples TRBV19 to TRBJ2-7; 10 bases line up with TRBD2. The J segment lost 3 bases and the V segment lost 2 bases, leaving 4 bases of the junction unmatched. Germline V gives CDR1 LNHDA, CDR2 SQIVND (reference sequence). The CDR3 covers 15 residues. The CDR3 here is CASSISGRASYEQYF. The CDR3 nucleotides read TGTGCCAGTAGTATAAGCGGGAGGGCCAGCTACGAGCAGTACTTC.

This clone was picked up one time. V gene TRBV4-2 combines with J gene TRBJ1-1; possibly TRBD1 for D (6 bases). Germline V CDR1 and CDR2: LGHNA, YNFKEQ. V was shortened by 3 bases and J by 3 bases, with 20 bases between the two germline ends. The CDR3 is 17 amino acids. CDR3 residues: CASSQARQVFGDTEAFF. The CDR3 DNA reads TGTGCCAGCAGCCAGGCCAGACAGGTTTTCGGAGACACTGAAGCTTTCTTT.

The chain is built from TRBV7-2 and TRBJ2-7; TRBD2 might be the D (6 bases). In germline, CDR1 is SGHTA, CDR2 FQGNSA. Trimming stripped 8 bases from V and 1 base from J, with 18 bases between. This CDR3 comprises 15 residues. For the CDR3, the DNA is TGTGCCAGCGGGGTCCGGGCCGGAGGGTCCTACGAGCAGTACTTC. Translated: CASGVRAGGSYEQYF.

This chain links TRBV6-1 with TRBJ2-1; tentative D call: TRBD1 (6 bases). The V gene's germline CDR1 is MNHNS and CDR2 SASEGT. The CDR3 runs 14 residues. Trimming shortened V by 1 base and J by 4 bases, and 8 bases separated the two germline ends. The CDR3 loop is CASSEVGGYNEQFF. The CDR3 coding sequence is TGTGCCAGCAGTGAAGTAGGGGGTTACAATGAGCAGTTCTTC.

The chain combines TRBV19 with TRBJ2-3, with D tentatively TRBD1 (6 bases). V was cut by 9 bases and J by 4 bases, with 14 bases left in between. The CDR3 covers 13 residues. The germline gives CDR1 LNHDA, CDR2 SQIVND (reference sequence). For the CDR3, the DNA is TGTGCCAGAGCCAACAGGGCCCCAGATACGCAGTATTTT. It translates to CARANRAPDTQYF.

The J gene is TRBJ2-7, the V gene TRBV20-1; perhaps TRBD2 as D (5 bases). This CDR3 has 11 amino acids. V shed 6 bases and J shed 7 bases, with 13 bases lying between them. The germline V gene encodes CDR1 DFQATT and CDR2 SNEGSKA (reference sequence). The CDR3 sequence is CSAGPPGEQYF. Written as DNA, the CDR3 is TGCAGTGCGGGTCCCCCGGGAGAGCAGTACTTC.

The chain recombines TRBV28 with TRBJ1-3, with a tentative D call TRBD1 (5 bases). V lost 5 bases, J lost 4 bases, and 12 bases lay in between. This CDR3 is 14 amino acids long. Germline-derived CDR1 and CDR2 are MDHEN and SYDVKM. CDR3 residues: CASSNPGPGNTIYF. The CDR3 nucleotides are TGTGCCAGCAGTAATCCGGGGCCCGGAAACACCATATATTTT.

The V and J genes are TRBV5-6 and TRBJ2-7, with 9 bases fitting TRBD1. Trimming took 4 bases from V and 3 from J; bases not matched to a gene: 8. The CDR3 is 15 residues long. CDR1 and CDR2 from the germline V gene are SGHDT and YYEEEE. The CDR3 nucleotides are TGTGCCAGCAGCCCGACCGGACAGGGGAGCTACGAGCAGTACTTC. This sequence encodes CASSPTGQGSYEQYF.

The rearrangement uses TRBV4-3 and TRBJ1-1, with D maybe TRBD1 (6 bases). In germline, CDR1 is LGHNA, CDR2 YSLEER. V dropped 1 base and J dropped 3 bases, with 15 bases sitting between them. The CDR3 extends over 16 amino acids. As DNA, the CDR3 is TGCGCCAGCAGCCAAGGCGCGGGGGGCCTATACACTGAAGCTTTCTTT. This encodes CASSQGAGGLYTEAFF.

The CDR3 DNA is TGTGCCAGTGGTGGGACAGGGGACAACACCGGGGAGCTGTTTTTT. This gives the protein CASGGTGDNTGELFF. The genes are TRBV25-1 and TRBJ2-2; 10 nucleotides align to TRBD1. The germline V gene encodes CDR1 MGHDK and CDR2 SYGVNS. The V gene end was trimmed by 9 bases and the J gene end by 2 bases; junction bases not matched to a gene: 6. The CDR3 length is 15 residues.

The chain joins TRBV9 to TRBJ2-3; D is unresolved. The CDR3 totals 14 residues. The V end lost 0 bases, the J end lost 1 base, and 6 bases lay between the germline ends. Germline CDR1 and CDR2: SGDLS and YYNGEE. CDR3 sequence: CASSVEQRTDTQYF. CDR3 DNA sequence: TGTGCCAGCAGCGTAGAACAACGCACAGATACGCAGTATTTT.

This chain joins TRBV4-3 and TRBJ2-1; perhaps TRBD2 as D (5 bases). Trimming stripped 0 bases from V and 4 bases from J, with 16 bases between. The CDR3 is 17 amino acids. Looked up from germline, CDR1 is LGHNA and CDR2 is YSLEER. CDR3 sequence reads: CASSQDRSGARYNEQFF. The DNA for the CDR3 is TGCGCCAGCAGCCAAGATCGGAGCGGAGCGAGATACAATGAGCAGTTCTTC.

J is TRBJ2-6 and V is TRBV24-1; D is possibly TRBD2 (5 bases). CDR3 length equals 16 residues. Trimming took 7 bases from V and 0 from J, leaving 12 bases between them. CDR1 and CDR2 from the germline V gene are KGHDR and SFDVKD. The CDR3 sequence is CATRGADPSGANVLTF. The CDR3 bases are TGTGCCACCAGAGGAGCGGACCCCTCTGGGGCCAACGTCCTGACTTTC.

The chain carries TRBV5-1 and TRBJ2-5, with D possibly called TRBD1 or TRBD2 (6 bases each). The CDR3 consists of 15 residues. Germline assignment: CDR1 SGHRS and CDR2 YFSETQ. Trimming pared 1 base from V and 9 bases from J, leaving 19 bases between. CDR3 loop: CASSLSYGGRDPQYF. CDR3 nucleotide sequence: TGCGCCAGCAGCTTGTCCTATGGGGGGCGGGATCCCCAGTACTTC.

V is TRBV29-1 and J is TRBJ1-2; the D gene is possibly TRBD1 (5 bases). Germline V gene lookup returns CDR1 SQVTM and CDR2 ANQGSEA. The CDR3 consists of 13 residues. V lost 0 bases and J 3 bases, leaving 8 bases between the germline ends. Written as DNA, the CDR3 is TGCAGCGTTGAAGATGGGGGACACTATGGCTACACCTTC. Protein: CSVEDGGHYGYTF.

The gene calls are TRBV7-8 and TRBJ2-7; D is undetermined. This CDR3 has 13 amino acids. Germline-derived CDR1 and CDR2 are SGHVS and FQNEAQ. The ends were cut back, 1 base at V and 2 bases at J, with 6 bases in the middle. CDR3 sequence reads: CASSLVWAYEQYF. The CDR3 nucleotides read TGTGCCAGCAGCTTAGTCTGGGCCTACGAGCAGTACTTC.

The CDR3 region has the DNA TGTGCCAGCAGCTTGGAGGGGGCGAAGACTGAAGCTTTCTTT. As protein: CASSLEGAKTEAFF. The V call is TRBV5-6, the J call TRBJ1-1, with 7 bases fitting TRBD1. Germline-derived CDR1 and CDR2 are SGHDT and YYEEEE. Germline trimming cut 0 bases from V and 5 bases from J; bases unmatched to any gene: 4. The CDR3 covers 14 residues.

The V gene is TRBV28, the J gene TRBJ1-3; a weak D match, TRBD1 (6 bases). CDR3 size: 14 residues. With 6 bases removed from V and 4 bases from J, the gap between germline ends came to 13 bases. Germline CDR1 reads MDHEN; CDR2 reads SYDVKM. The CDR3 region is CASRPQGGGNTIYF. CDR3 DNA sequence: TGTGCCAGCAGACCACAGGGAGGAGGAAACACCATATATTTT.

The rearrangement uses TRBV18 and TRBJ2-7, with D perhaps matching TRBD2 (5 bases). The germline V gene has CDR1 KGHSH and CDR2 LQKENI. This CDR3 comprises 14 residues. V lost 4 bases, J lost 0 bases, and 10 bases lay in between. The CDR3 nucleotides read TGTGCCAGCTCACGAGGAGGTAGCTCCTACGAGCAGTACTTC. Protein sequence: CASSRGGSSYEQYF.

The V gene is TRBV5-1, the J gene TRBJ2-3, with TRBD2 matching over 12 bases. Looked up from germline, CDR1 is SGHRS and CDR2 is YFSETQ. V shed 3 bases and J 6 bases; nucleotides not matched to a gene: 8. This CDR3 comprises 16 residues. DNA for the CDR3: TGCGCCAGCAGCTCCGGACTAGCGGGGACAACCGATACGCAGTATTTT. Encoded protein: CASSSGLAGTTDTQYF.

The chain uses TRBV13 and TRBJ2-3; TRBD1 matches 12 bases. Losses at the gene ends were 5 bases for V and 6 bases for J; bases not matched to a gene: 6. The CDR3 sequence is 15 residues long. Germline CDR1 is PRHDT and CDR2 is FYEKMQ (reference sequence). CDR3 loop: CASSQGQGAWDTQYF. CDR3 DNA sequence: TGTGCCAGCAGCCAGGGACAGGGGGCCTGGGATACGCAGTATTTT.

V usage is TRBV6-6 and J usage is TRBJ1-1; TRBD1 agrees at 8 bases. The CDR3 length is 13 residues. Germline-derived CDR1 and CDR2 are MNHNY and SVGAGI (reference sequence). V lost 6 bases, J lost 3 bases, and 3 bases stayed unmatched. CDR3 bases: TGTGCCAGCAGGGACAGGGAGGACACTGAAGCTTTCTTT. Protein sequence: CASRDREDTEAFF.

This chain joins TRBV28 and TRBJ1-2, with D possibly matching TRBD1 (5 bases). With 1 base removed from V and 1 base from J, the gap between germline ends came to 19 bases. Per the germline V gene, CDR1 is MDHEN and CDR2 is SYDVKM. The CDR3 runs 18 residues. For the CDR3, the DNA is TGTGCCAGCAGTTTATATGGGGCGGGCGCCTCCTTTAACTATGGCTACACCTTC. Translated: CASSLYGAGASFNYGYTF.

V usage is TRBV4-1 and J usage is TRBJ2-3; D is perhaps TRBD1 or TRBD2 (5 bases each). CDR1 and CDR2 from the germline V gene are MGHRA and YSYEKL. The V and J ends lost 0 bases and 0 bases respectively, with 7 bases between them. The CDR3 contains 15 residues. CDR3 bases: TGCGCCAGCAGCCAAGAGGGGACGAGCACAGATACGCAGTATTTT. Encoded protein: CASSQEGTSTDTQYF.

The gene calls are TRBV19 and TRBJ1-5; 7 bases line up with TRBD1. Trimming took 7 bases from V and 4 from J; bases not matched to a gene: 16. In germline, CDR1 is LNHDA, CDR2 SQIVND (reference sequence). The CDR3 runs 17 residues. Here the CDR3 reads CASTSKGASQGNQPQHF. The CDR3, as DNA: TGTGCCAGTACCTCTAAGGGGGCATCCCAGGGGAATCAGCCCCAGCATTTT.

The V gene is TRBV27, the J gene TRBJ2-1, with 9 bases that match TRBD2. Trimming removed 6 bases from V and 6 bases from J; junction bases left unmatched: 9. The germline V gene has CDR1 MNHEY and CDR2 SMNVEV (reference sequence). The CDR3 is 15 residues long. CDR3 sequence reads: CASSRVAGVRNEQFF. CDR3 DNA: TGTGCCAGCAGCCGCGTAGCGGGAGTTCGCAATGAGCAGTTCTTC.

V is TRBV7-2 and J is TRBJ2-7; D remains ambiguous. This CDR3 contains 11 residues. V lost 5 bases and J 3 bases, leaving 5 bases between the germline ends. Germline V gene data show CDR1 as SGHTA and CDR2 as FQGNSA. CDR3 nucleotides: TGTGCCAGCAGCCCTGACTACGAGCAGTACTTC. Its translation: CASSPDYEQYF.

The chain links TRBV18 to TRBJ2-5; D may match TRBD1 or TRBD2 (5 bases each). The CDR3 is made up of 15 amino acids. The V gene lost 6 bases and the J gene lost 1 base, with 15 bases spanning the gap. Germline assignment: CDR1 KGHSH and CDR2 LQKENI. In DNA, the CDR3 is TGTGCCAGCTCTTACGCCGGGACGCCCCAAGAGACCCAGTACTTC. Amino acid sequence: CASSYAGTPQETQYF.